The TCR beta chain described here comes from a study of blood T cell repertoires in COVID-19 (TCRdb year 2020). Describing the broader study: Collaborator samples came from the United States, Italy and Spain and covered acute and convalescent phases of COVID-19. Samples were obtained from the ongoing ImmuneRACE study (first 160 participants) and from about 1,300 subjects provided by 6 global collaborators. Deeply sampled blood TCRbeta repertoires from subjects exposed to, actively infected with, or recovered from COVID-19 were included in the dataset. The repertoires were released in a freely available public database intended as a resource for research on the immune response to SARS-CoV-2. Where available, HLA class I and class II types were taken from metadata supplied by the sample provider and were not determined by assay-based typing. The material from the prospective study consisted of cDNA or gDNA derived from T cells, B-cell-depleted T cells, or PBMCs. A de-identified subject ID, COVID-19 status, age in years and sex were almost always included in the sample metadata.

TCRbeta CDR3 regions were amplified from genomic DNA using the immunoSEQ Assay, a bias-controlled multiplex PCR. The original methods were these. Nucleated cell counts per sample were estimated from amplification of reference gene primers within the assay. Sequence reads were collapsed and filtered to measure the absolute abundance of every unique TCRbeta CDR3 rearrangement. For each sample, productive Simpson clonality was calculated as the square root of Simpson's diversity index across productive rearrangements. TCRdb re-hosts the immuneACCESS table, in-frame sequences only. Its copies lack some clones; in the studies checked, an unresolved V gene accounts for under half of them, and the cause for the rest is not known. Clonal size and the V and J genes are those of that table, whereas D and trimming came from the DNA. For this sample there are 81,000 or so clones; around 92% appear just once. Roughly 5.9% of the sample is in the top ten clones.

The collaborating institutions used their own protocols to collect whole blood in K2EDTA tubes. For TCRbeta analysis, collaborators shipped samples in one of three forms: frozen whole blood, isolated PBMCs, or DNA extracted from either of those sample types. The paper as a whole reports these results and caveats: The quantity of clinical and demographic metadata differed by source and by participant and was supplied without curation.

The CDR3 covers 12 residues, taking in both the cysteine and the phenylalanine. The retained sequence is limited to the CDR3, 36 bases, with the frame set at the first base. In the germline V gene, CDR1 corresponds to MDHEN and CDR2 to SYDVKM. On this clone: This receptor's antigen is unknown. At one end, the junction sequence differs from germline, possibly due to a read error.

Sequences were obtained from peripheral blood. The TCR was taken from a woman aged 60-75 years with active COVID-19. The chain links TRBV28 with TRBJ2-1, with the D gene too uncertain to name. The DNA sequence is as follows: TGTGCCAGCACAACGTCTTCGCGACCGCGGATCTTC. Its amino acids are CASTTSSRPRIF.